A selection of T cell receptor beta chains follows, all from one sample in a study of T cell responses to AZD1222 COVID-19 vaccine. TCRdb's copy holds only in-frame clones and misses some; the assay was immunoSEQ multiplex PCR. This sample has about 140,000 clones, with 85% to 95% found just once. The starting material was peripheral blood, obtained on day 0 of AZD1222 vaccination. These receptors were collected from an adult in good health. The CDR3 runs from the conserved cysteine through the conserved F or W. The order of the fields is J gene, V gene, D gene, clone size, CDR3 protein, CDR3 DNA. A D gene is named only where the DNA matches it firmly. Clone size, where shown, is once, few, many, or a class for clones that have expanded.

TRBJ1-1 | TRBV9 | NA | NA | CASSVSPSQETEAFF | TGTGCCAGCAGCGTTTCCCCCAGTCAGGAGACTGAAGCTTTCTTT
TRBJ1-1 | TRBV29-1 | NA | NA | CSVERRGPEDTEAFF | TGCAGCGTTGAAAGAAGGGGCCCCGAGGACACTGAAGCTTTCTTT
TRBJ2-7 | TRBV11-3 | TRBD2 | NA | CASSLLLADTYEQYF | TGTGCCAGCAGCTTATTACTAGCGGATACCTACGAGCAGTACTTC
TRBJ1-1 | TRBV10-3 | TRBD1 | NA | CAISELQGGGAMNTEAFF | TGTGCCATCAGTGAGTTACAGGGGGGTGGGGCAATGAACACTGAAGCTTTCTTT
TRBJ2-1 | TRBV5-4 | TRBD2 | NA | CASSSTSGGSNEQFF | TGTGCCAGCAGCTCAACTAGCGGGGGCTCGAATGAGCAGTTCTTC
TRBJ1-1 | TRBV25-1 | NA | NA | CASSETGRGSSTEAFF | TGTGCCAGCAGTGAAACAGGGAGGGGGTCCAGCACTGAAGCTTTCTTT
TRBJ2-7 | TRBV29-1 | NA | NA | CSVVALSYEQYF | TGCAGCGTTGTGGCCCTTTCCTACGAGCAGTACTTC
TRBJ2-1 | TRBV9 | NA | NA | CASSVGLAGRDNEQFF | TGTGCCAGCAGCGTGGGTTTGGCGGGACGGGACAATGAGCAGTTCTTC
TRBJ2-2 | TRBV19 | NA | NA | CASSMGVLTRSNTGELFF | TGTGCCAGTAGTATGGGTGTTTTGACTAGATCGAACACCGGGGAGCTGTTTTTT
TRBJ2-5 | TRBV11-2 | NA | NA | CASSFRGAETQYF | TGTGCCAGCAGCTTTAGAGGGGCTGAGACCCAGTACTTC
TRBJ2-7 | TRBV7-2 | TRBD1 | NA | CASSTSGGSSYEQYF | TGTGCCAGCAGCACATCAGGGGGAAGCTCCTACGAGCAGTACTTC
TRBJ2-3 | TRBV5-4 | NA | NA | CASSLTGYGTQYF | TGTGCCAGCAGCCTTACAGGGTACGGTACGCAGTATTTT
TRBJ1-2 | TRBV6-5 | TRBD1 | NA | CASRTGAIDGYTF | TGTGCCAGCAGGACAGGGGCCATAGATGGCTACACCTTC
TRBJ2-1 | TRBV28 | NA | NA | CASSLYRAPVGHNEQFF | TGTGCCAGCAGTTTATATCGGGCTCCGGTAGGGCACAATGAGCAGTTCTTC
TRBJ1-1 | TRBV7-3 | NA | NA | CASSLKSGPSTEAFF | TGTGCCAGCAGCTTAAAATCGGGTCCTAGCACTGAAGCTTTCTTT
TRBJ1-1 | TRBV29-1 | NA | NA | CSVSDGLAFF | TGCAGCGTTTCCGACGGACTTGCTTTCTTT
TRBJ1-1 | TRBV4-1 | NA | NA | CASSQDPTRMNTEAFF | TGCGCCAGCAGCCAAGACCCTACAAGGATGAACACTGAAGCTTTCTTT
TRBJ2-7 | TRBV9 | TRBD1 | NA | CASSDGQGNYEQYF | TGTGCCAGCAGCGACGGACAGGGGAACTACGAGCAGTACTTC
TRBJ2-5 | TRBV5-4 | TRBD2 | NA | CASSTGTSMETQYF | TGTGCCAGCAGCACCGGGACTAGTATGGAGACCCAGTACTTC
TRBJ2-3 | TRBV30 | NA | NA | CARKADFSSTDTQYF | TGTGCCCGGAAGGCGGACTTCTCTAGCACAGATACGCAGTATTTT
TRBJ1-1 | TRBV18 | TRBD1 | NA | CASSPGQGNEAFF | TGTGCCAGCTCTCCCGGACAGGGAAATGAAGCTTTCTTT
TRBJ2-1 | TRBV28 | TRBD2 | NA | CASLGLADFYNEQFF | TGTGCCAGCTTGGGGCTAGCGGATTTTTACAATGAGCAGTTCTTC
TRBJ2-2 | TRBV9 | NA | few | CASSAHSIRTTGELFF | TGTGCCAGCAGCGCCCACAGCATTAGAACCACCGGGGAGCTGTTTTTT
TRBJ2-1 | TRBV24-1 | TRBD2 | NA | CATSDTGLAVSNEQFF | TGTGCCACCAGTGACACGGGACTAGCGGTATCCAATGAGCAGTTCTTC
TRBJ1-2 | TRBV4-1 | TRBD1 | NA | CASSRTGQSNYGYTF | TGCGCCAGCAGCCGGACAGGCCAAAGTAACTATGGCTACACCTTC
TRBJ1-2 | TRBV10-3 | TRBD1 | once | CAISQGDWDGYTF | TGTGCCATCAGTCAGGGGGATTGGGATGGCTACACCTTC
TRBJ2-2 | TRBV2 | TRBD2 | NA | CASSEGTSGSFYTGELFF | TGTGCCAGCAGTGAAGGGACTAGCGGGAGTTTTTACACCGGGGAGCTGTTTTTT
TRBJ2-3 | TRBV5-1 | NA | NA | CASSLSTDTQYF | TGCGCCAGCAGCTTGAGCACAGATACGCAGTATTTT
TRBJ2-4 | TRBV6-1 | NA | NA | CASSEGWRQKNIQYF | TGTGCCAGCAGTGAAGGGTGGCGGCAGAAAAACATTCAGTACTTC
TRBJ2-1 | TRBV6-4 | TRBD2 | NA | CASSRTSGSNNEQFF | TGTGCCAGCAGTCGGACTAGCGGGAGCAACAATGAGCAGTTCTTC
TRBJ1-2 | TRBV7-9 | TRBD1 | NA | CASSTGTAYGYTF | TGTGCCAGCAGCACGGGGACAGCCTATGGCTACACCTTC
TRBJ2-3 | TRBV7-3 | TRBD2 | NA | CASSLGGSVGDTQYF | TGTGCCAGCAGCTTAGGCGGGAGTGTGGGAGATACGCAGTATTTT
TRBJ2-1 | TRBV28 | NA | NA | CAGGNNEQFF | TGTGCCGGGGGGAACAATGAGCAGTTCTTC
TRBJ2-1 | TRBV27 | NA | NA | CASSLGSRSYNEQFF | TGTGCCAGCAGTTTAGGGTCCCGCTCCTACAATGAGCAGTTCTTC
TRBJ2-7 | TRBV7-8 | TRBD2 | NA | CASSPWTSGKRYEQYF | TGTGCCAGCAGCCCATGGACTAGCGGGAAGAGGTACGAGCAGTACTTC
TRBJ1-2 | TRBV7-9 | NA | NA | CASSLGVHGYTF | TGTGCCAGCAGCTTAGGGGTTCATGGCTACACCTTC
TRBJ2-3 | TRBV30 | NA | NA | CAWSEEGGTDTQYF | TGTGCCTGGAGTGAGGAGGGGGGCACAGATACGCAGTATTTT
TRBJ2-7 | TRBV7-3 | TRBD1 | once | CASSSDRGEQYF | TGTGCCAGCAGCTCGGACAGGGGGGAGCAGTACTTC
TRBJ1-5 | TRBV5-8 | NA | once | CASSFRGQPQHF | TGTGCCAGCAGCTTCCGAGGGCAGCCCCAGCATTTT
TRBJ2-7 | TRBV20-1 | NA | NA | CSASPLAGQTYEQYF | TGCAGTGCTAGTCCCTTAGCGGGACAGACCTACGAGCAGTACTTC
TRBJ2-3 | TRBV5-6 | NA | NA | CASSLVRGYDTQYF | TGTGCCAGCAGCTTGGTTCGGGGGTACGATACGCAGTATTTT
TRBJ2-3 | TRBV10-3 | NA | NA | CAISYAEDTQYF | TGTGCCATCAGTTACGCGGAAGATACGCAGTATTTT